Reported below is one T cell receptor beta chain. The entry originates in a study of control samples from healthy donors and cancer patients. The germline V gene has CDR1 SGHAT and CDR2 FQNNGV. The CDR3 is 15 amino acids. V was clipped by 1 base and J by 4 bases, with 14 bases between them. Assay: immunoSEQ multiplex PCR; the TCRdb copy retains only in-frame clones and omits some. The repertoire consists of under 95,000 clones, with more than 80% occurring once and the leading ten covering around 16%. Sequenced sample: blood. V gene TRBV11-2 combines with J gene TRBJ2-7; no clear D gene. The source is a man between 50 and 59 years old in good health. For the CDR3, the DNA is TGTGCCAGCAGCTTAGTTCCGGGCGCCCCTTACGAGCAGTACTTC. It encodes CASSLVPGAPYEQYF. The full variable domain, in which reference TRBV11-2 and TRBJ2-7 provide the parts outside the CDR3, is EAGVAQSPRYKIIEKRQSVAFWCNPISGHATLYWYQQILGQGPKLLIQFQNNGVVDDSQLPKDRFSAERLKGVDSTLKIQPAKLEDSAVYLCASSLVPGAPYEQYFGPGTRLTVT.